This entry is about one T cell receptor beta chain. The PCR had 60 Vbeta and 13 Jbeta primers. The method was immunoSEQ multiplex PCR; TCRdb's version includes in-frame clones alone and lacks a portion of them. The sample lists about 130,000 clones, roughly 80% occurring once. These data belong to a study of cytomegalovirus exposure and HLA in healthy donors. Turning to the study itself: From HLA-typed donors, an early data release held roughly 89 million unique TCRs.

The length of the CDR3 is 15 residues. Germline lookup yields CDR1 MNHEY and CDR2 SVGAGI. V lost 2 bases and J 2 bases, leaving 10 bases between the germline ends. Material: PBMCs. This receptor was obtained from a boy under 18 in good health and CMV-seronegative. This rearrangement joins TRBV6-5 to TRBJ1-5; unclear D gene. In DNA form, the CDR3 reads TGTGCCAGCAGTTACACACACTACGGCAATCAGCCCCAGCATTTT. It encodes CASSYTHYGNQPQHF.